The 18 T cell receptor beta chains given below trace back to one sample, sequenced in a study of breast tumors, draining lymph nodes, adjacent tissues. Using its own MiXCR run on the multiplex PCR reads, TCRdb lists one record per CDR3 protein. In the table there are around 130,000 distinct CDR3 sequences, around 20% of which are singletons. The lymph nodes were axillary draining lymph nodes from breast cancer patients. Sequencing was done on a sample of axillary lymph node tissue. The receptor set was obtained from a female donor with breast cancer. Some clones in this sample may be carry-over from other donors' samples.

The sample holds a few counts of this clonotype. This may stem from a read error, because a much larger clone lies one nucleotide away. The chain joins TRBV20-1 to TRBJ1-3; no clear D gene. This CDR3 contains 13 residues. Germline assignment: CDR1 DFQATT and CDR2 SNEGSKA (reference sequence). This chain's CDR3 is CSAQQRTGNTIHF. The CDR3 region has the DNA TGCAGTGCCCAACAGAGAACTGGAAACACCATACATTTT.

This clonotype was recorded at least ten times. J is TRBJ1-2 and V is TRBV29-1, with 8 positions matching TRBD1. The germline V gene encodes CDR1 SQVTM and CDR2 ANQGSEA. With 6 bases clipped from V and 4 bases from J, the junction kept 7 bases outside the gene matches. The CDR3 consists of 13 residues. CDR3 in amino acids: CSVGTGGSYGYTF. CDR3 DNA: TGCAGCGTCGGGACAGGCGGGAGCTATGGCTACACCTTC.

This clonotype was seen at least ten times. V and J are TRBV27 and TRBJ2-1, with 10 nucleotides matching TRBD2. Germline values: CDR1 MNHEY, CDR2 SMNVEV (reference sequence). The junction had 4 bases not matched to a gene; V was cut back by 5 bases and J by 3 bases. The CDR3 length is 15 residues. The CDR3 bases are TGTGCCAGCAGTCGGACTAGCGGCTACTACAATGAGCAGTTCTTC. Its protein product is CASSRTSGYYNEQFF.

This clonotype was recorded many times. The rearrangement joins TRBV13 to TRBJ2-2; 10 bases are a match to TRBD2. The ends lost 10 bases at V and 4 bases at J; junction bases unmatched: 6. The CDR3 is 14 amino acids. Germline lookup yields CDR1 PRHDT and CDR2 FYEKMQ (reference sequence). CDR3 DNA sequence: TGTGCCACGAGGGTAGCGGGGGGCACCGGGGAGCTGTTTTTT. Encoded protein: CATRVAGGTGELFF.

This clonotype has ten or more counts. The CDR3 DNA is TGTGCCAGCAGCGTAGATACGGGGTATACGCAGTATTTT. Translation gives CASSVDTGYTQYF. The rearrangement uses TRBV9 and TRBJ2-3; D might be TRBD2 (5 bases). The CDR3 is 13 residues long. V lost 0 bases and J lost 7, with 9 bases in between. Germline V gene sequence: CDR1 SGDLS, CDR2 YYNGEE. The variable domain in full, completed from reference TRBV9 and TRBJ2-3, reads DSGVTQTPKHLITATGQRVTLRCSPRSGDLSVYWYQQSLDQGLQFLIQYYNGEERAKGNILERFSAQQFPDLHSELNLSSLELGDSALYFCASSVDTGYTQYFGPGTRLTVL.

Worth noting for this clonotype: This sequence may be a read error, since a much larger clone differs from it by one base. This sequence joins TRBV7-8 and TRBJ2-3; D is undetermined. The germline V and J ends were trimmed by 3 bases and 8 bases, with 12 bases remaining between them. The CDR3 length is 13 residues. The germline V gene has CDR1 SGHVS and CDR2 FQNEAQ. For the CDR3, the DNA is TGTGCCAGCAGCTTTCAACAGTTAGGTACGCAGTATTTT. Its translation: CASSFQQLGTQYF.

Ten or more counts support this clonotype. The chain joins TRBV20-1 to TRBJ1-3; 9 nucleotides align to TRBD1. V dropped 5 bases and J dropped 4; count of bases not matched to a gene: 6. The germline gives CDR1 DFQATT, CDR2 SNEGSKA (reference sequence). CDR3 length: 14 residues. CDR3: CSAPQGAGGNTIYF. The CDR3 DNA follows: TGCAGTGCTCCACAGGGGGCTGGAGGAAACACCATATATTTT.

This clonotype was observed at least ten times. This sequence joins TRBV10-3 and TRBJ2-3; TRBD2 is a possible D gene (5 bases). CDR3 size: 18 residues. CDR1 and CDR2 (germline): ENHRY, SYGVKD. Trimming cost V 0 bases and J 2 bases, with 18 bases left between them. The CDR3 reads CAISESTLWTATTDTQYF. The CDR3 DNA is TGTGCCATCAGTGAGTCGACTCTCTGGACTGCCACCACAGATACGCAGTATTTT.

Concerning this clonotype: This sequence may be a read error, since a much larger clone differs from it by one base. The chain links TRBV20-1 to TRBJ2-5, with unresolved D. This CDR3 has 13 residues. The germline gives CDR1 DFQATT, CDR2 SNEGSKA (reference sequence). The V end lost 7 bases, the J end lost 5 bases, and 17 bases lay between the germline ends. CDR3: CSDGPATRETQYF. Written as DNA, the CDR3 is TGCAGTGATGGCCCCGCCACTCGGGAGACCCAGTACTTC.

This sequence joins TRBV28 and TRBJ2-7; D possibly uses TRBD1 or TRBD2 (5 bases each). Germline-derived CDR1 and CDR2 are MDHEN and SYDVKM. V dropped 5 bases and J dropped 7 bases, with 21 bases sitting between them. CDR3 length: 15 amino acids. CDR3 residues: CASSPSGTQAGEQYF. The DNA of the CDR3 is TGTGCCAGCAGTCCGTCCGGGACCCAGGCCGGGGAGCAGTACTTC.

This clonotype was picked up a small number of times. The chain employs TRBV6-1 and TRBJ2-1, with 11 nucleotides matching TRBD2. Trimming removed 6 bases from V and 7 bases from J; junction bases left unmatched: 8. The V gene's germline CDR1 is MNHNS and CDR2 SASEGT. The CDR3 consists of 15 residues. The CDR3: CASRTGTSGQNEQFF. CDR3 bases: TGTGCCAGCAGGACCGGGACTAGCGGCCAAAATGAGCAGTTCTTC.

This chain joins TRBV18 and TRBJ2-3, with 10 bases fitting TRBD2. Germline V gene lookup returns CDR1 KGHSH and CDR2 LQKENI. The CDR3 covers 16 residues. V shed 3 bases and J 0 bases; nucleotides not matched to a gene: 3. The CDR3 DNA reads TGTGCCAGCTCACCGACTAGCGGGCCTAGCACAGATACGCAGTATTTT. Its translation: CASSPTSGPSTDTQYF.

Many counts were recorded for this clonotype. This sequence joins TRBV19 and TRBJ1-2; TRBD1 matches 7 bases. The CDR3 loop spans 14 amino acids. V was pared by 4 bases and J by 2 bases, with 4 bases of the junction left unmatched. Germline CDR1 LNHDA, CDR2 SQIVND (reference sequence). The CDR3 is CASSKDRKNYGYTF. The CDR3 DNA sequence: TGTGCCAGTAGTAAGGACAGGAAGAACTATGGCTACACCTTC.

This clonotype was picked up many times. The rearrangement joins TRBV5-6 to TRBJ2-1, with D perhaps TRBD1 (6 bases). This CDR3 is built from 16 residues. Between the trimmed V and J ends, which lost 1 base and 4 bases, there was a span of 15 bases. Germline-derived CDR1 and CDR2 are SGHDT and YYEEEE. CDR3 nucleotide sequence: TGTGCCAGCAGCTTGAGGACCAGGGGATCTTACAATGAGCAGTTCTTC. As protein: CASSLRTRGSYNEQFF.

This clonotype was picked up many times. V gene TRBV24-1 combines with J gene TRBJ2-3; 7 bases fit TRBD1. From germline, CDR1 is KGHDR and CDR2 SFDVKD. This CDR3 comprises 17 residues. V dropped 3 bases and J dropped 6; count of bases not matched to a gene: 14. The CDR3 nucleotides read TGTGCCACCAGTGATAGACAGGGACCTCTACCCTACGATACGCAGTATTTT. Amino acid sequence: CATSDRQGPLPYDTQYF.

For this clonotype: Being one base from a much bigger clone, this may be a read error. Without the conserved terminal phenylalanine or tryptophan, this CDR3 likely stems from a read error. This chain links TRBV5-4 with TRBJ2-1, with D maybe TRBD2 (5 bases). Germline lookup yields CDR1 SGHNT and CDR2 YYREEE (reference sequence). This CDR3 comprises 13 residues. V shed 1 base and J shed 5 bases, with 7 bases lying between them. CDR3 in amino acids: CASSLPGNNEQFL. CDR3 coding DNA: TGTGCCAGCAGCTTGCCCGGGAACAATGAGCAGTTCCTC.

This clonotype was recorded at least ten times. The chain combines TRBV5-8 with TRBJ1-2, with D hard to call. Germline CDR1 reads SGHTS; CDR2 reads YDEGEE. V was trimmed by 2 bases and J by 5 bases, leaving 7 bases between them. The CDR3 is 12 amino acids. The CDR3 nucleotides are TGTGCCAGCAGCTTAGGTCGGTATGGCTACACCTTC. Encoded protein: CASSLGRYGYTF.

Many counts were recorded for this clonotype. The chain combines TRBV6-5 with TRBJ1-3; D perhaps matches TRBD1 (5 bases). V was pared by 4 bases and J by 2 bases, with 15 bases between. The germline V gene has CDR1 MNHEY and CDR2 SVGAGI. This CDR3 has 16 residues. The CDR3 nucleotides are TGTGCCAGCAGTTCGCCCTTGGGCAGGGCTGGAAACACCATATATTTT. Its translation: CASSSPLGRAGNTIYF.